This TCR beta chain was obtained from a study of T cells in Graves' hyperthyroidism and ophthalmopathy. Study findings and constraints: A model using 13 V-J features told ophthalmopathy apart from stable hyperthyroidism.

Amplified regions were TCR beta CDR3 sequences from RNA transcripts. An initial round of RT-PCR targeting the TCR CDR3 relied on the HTBI primer set. Via MiXCR, TCRdb re-called the multiplex PCR reads, giving one row per CDR3 protein. The sample lists more than 500,000 distinct CDR3 sequences; 14% to 15% were seen once. At least ten counts were recorded for this clonotype. Antigen: not known. Uncontrolled infection, other autoimmune disease, pregnancy or lactation barred patients from enrollment. The PBMCs were sourced from fresh peripheral blood (about 10 ml). Input material: blood. This receptor was obtained from a woman aged 40-49 years with Graves' ophthalmopathy.

In DNA form, the CDR3 reads TGTGCCAGCAGTTTTTCGGGAGAGCGATACGAGCAGTACTTC. Amino acid sequence: CASSFSGERYEQYF. The rearrangement links TRBV27 to TRBJ2-7, with D tentatively TRBD2 (6 bases). The CDR3 loop spans 14 amino acids. CDR1 is MNHEY and CDR2 is SMNVEV in the germline V gene (reference sequence). V shed 3 bases and J shed 4 bases, with 13 bases lying between them.